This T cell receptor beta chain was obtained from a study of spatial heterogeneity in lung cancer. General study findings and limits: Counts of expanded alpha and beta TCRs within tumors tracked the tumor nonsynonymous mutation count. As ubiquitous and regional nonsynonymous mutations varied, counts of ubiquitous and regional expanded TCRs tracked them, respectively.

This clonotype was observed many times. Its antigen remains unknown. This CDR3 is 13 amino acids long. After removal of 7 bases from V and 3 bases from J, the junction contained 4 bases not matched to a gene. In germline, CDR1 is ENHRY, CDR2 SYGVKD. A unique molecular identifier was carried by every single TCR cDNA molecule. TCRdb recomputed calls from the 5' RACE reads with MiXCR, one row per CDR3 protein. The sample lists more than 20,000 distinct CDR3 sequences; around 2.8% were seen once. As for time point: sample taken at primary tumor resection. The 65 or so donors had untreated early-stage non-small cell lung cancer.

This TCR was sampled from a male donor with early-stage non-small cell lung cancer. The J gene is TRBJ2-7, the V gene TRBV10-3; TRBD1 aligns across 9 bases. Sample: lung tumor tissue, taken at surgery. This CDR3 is CAITRGQGYEQYF. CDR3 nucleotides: TGTGCCATCACCCGGGGACAGGGCTACGAGCAGTACTTC.